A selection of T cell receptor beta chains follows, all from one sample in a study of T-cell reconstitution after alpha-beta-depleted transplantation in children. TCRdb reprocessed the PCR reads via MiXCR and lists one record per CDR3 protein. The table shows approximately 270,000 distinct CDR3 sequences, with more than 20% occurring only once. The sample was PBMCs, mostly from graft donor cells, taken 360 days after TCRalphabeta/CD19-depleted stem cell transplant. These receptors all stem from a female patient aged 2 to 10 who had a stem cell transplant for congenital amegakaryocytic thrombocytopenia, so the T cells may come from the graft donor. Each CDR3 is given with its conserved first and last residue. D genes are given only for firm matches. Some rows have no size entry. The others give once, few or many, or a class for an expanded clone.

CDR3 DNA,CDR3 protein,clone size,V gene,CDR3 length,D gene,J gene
TGTGCCAGCAGCCAAGGTCTCATAATCGGGACAGATACAGATACGCAGTATTTT,CASSQGLIIGTDTDTQYF,few,TRBV3-1,18,TRBD1,TRBJ2-3
TGTGCCAGCAGTTTGGGGGGAATCAACTACGAGCAGTACTTC,CASSLGGINYEQYF,-,TRBV12-3/TRBV12-4,14,-,TRBJ2-7
TGTGCCAGCAGGCACGGACAGGGAAACTATGGCTACACCTTC,CASRHGQGNYGYTF,-,TRBV6-1,14,TRBD1,TRBJ1-2
TGCGCCAGCAGCCCAAGGACAGGAGGGAAGACCCAGTACTTC,CASSPRTGGKTQYF,-,TRBV5-1,14,-,TRBJ2-5
TGTGCCAGCAGCCCCCTGGGCACCCGAACGTACTTC,CASSPLGTRTYF,few,TRBV6-2/TRBV6-3,12,-,TRBJ2-4
TGTGCCAGCAGCATAGGGGCGGAACCTAGCACAGATACGCAGTATTTT,CASSIGAEPSTDTQYF,-,TRBV9,16,-,TRBJ2-3
TGTGCTAGTGGTCCCCAATGGGACAGGGGTGTGAAAGGCTATGGCTACACCTTC,CASGPQWDRGVKGYGYTF,-,TRBV12-5,18,TRBD1,TRBJ1-2
TGTGCCACCAGCAGAGATTTGACCGGGGAGCTGTTTTTT,CATSRDLTGELFF,many,TRBV15,13,-,TRBJ2-2
TGTTCCAGCAGTTGGTGGTCAGAGACCCAGTACTTC,CSSSWWSETQYF,-,TRBV12-3/TRBV12-4,12,-,TRBJ2-5
TGTGCCAGCAGTTACGGGAAAGCTAACTATGGCTACACCTTC,CASSYGKANYGYTF,-,TRBV6-5,14,-,TRBJ1-2
TGTGCCAGCAGTTTGGGCATAAACACTGGAAACACCATATATTTT,CASSLGINTGNTIYF,-,TRBV28,15,-,TRBJ1-3
TGTGCCAGCAGCCCCTGGGGTGGGTTGTCGCTCCCCTACGAGCAGTACTTC,CASSPWGGLSLPYEQYF,few,TRBV7-6,17,-,TRBJ2-7
TGTGCCAGCAGTTTCCGGAAGGGGCAGCCGAACACTGAAGCTTTCTTT,CASSFRKGQPNTEAFF,few,TRBV12-3/TRBV12-4,16,-,TRBJ1-1
TGTGCCAGCAGCCAATCGGGACTATCCACCGGGGAGCTGTTTTTT,CASSQSGLSTGELFF,-,TRBV11-3,15,TRBD2,TRBJ2-2
TGTGCCAGCAGCTTCTCTAGCGGGAGGGCCTCAGATACGCAGTATTTT,CASSFSSGRASDTQYF,many,TRBV7-2,16,TRBD2,TRBJ2-3
TGTGCCAGCAGCTTAACCATACGGGGACTCATCTCCGCCGTGAGCACAGATACGCAGTATTTT,CASSLTIRGLISAVSTDTQYF,-,TRBV7-3,21,-,TRBJ2-3
TGTGCCAGCAGCGACGGGTCCTCCTCTTACAATGAGCAGTTCTTC,CASSDGSSSYNEQFF,-,TRBV9,15,-,TRBJ2-1
TGTGCCAGCAACGCTCGACAGGGGGCGTTTGGCTACACCTTC,CASNARQGAFGYTF,-,TRBV6-1,14,TRBD1,TRBJ1-2
TGTGCCAGCAGCCCGTGGACAGGGGATGAGCAGTTCTTC,CASSPWTGDEQFF,-,TRBV7-9,13,TRBD1,TRBJ2-1
TGTGCCAGCAGGACGGAATTAGTCACTGAAGCTTTCTTT,CASRTELVTEAFF,few,TRBV6-1,13,-,TRBJ1-1
TGTGCCAGCAGTTTTGGGGGGGCGCGGACCGGAGGAGGCTACACCTTC,CASSFGGARTGGGYTF,-,TRBV12-3/TRBV12-4,16,-,TRBJ1-2
TGTGCCAGCTCACCAAGCTCCGGCAGGGACACCGGGGAGCTGTTTTTT,CASSPSSGRDTGELFF,-,TRBV18,16,-,TRBJ2-2
TGTGCCAGCAGTTCTTACGGACAGGCCTACGAGCAGTACTTC,CASSSYGQAYEQYF,few,TRBV27,14,TRBD1,TRBJ2-7
TGTGCCAGCAGCGAACAGGCCGGGGAGCTGTTTTTT,CASSEQAGELFF,-,TRBV12-3/TRBV12-4,12,-,TRBJ2-2
TGTGCCATCAGTGCAGGGAGTTATGGCTACACCTTC,CAISAGSYGYTF,-,TRBV10-3,12,-,TRBJ1-2
TGTGCCAGCAGCTTTTTCTGGACAGGCGAATACAATGAGCAGTTCTTC,CASSFFWTGEYNEQFF,-,TRBV7-6,16,TRBD1,TRBJ2-1
TGCAGCGTCGGGGTACAGGGATATGGCTACACCTTC,CSVGVQGYGYTF,-,TRBV29-1,12,-,TRBJ1-2
TGTGCCAGCAGGCAACATACCAGCTCTGGGGCCAACGTCCTGACTTTC,CASRQHTSSGANVLTF,-,TRBV6-1,16,-,TRBJ2-6
TGTGCCAGCAGTGAATGGGGGAACCAGGGGGAAAAACTGTTTTTT,CASSEWGNQGEKLFF,once,TRBV25-1,15,-,TRBJ1-4
TGTGCCAGCAGTTTAGACAGGGGGCGTGGCTACACCTTC,CASSLDRGRGYTF,-,TRBV28,13,TRBD1,TRBJ1-2
TGTGCCATCAGCCCCGACAGGCAAGAGACCCAGTACTTC,CAISPDRQETQYF,-,TRBV10-3,13,-,TRBJ2-5
TGTGCCAGCACCTCCTCCGGGACGTACTACGAGCAGTACTTC,CASTSSGTYYEQYF,few,TRBV12-3/TRBV12-4,14,-,TRBJ2-7
TGCGCCAGCACGACTGGGGCGGGGGGGCTGCACACCGGGGAGCTGTTTTTT,CASTTGAGGLHTGELFF,few,TRBV4-1,17,TRBD2,TRBJ2-2
TGCGCCAGCAGCCAAGGTCCAGTTTCCTACGAGCAGTACTTC,CASSQGPVSYEQYF,few,TRBV4-1,14,-,TRBJ2-7
TGTGCCAGCAGTTTGCTCGGGACCCTACCCTACGAGCAGTACTTC,CASSLLGTLPYEQYF,-,TRBV27,15,-,TRBJ2-7
TGTGCCAGCAGACACGACGGTCGCTCTGGAAACACCATATATTTT,CASRHDGRSGNTIYF,-,TRBV12-3/TRBV12-4,15,-,TRBJ1-3